The present T cell receptor beta chain was sequenced within a study of CD8+CD57+ T cells in acquired aplastic anemia (dated by TCRdb to the late 2010s). About the investigation overall: DNA extracted from sorted CD4+ and CD8+ cells had a mean of around 3 ug, with a range of roughly 0.17 to 30 ug. CD8+CD57+ expansion was defined as a frequency above the mean frequency observed in healthy subjects. Overall results and qualifications from the work: About 28 CD8+ CDR3 sequences were found in both patients and controls but appeared to be highly expressed in patients and within the immunodominant clones of the patients. CD8+ Simpson's diversity did not differ significantly between patients and healthy controls (P=0.060).

A distance of 12 bases separates the germline ends of V and J, which lose 6 bases and 0 bases respectively. Reading from cysteine to phenylalanine, the CDR3 counts 14 amino acids. Only the CDR3 part of the read is kept: 42 bases, read in frame from the first base. CDR1 and CDR2, looked up from the germline V gene, are SNHLY and FYNNEI. Profiling of TCR beta VDJ combinations and CDR3 sequences used genomic DNA as the template. An Illumina HiSeq 2000 was used for TCR repertoire sequencing. The study's own analysis went as follows. TRBV/TRBJ rearrangement plots, CDR3 size and DJ length profiles, and Simpson's diversity index were used to assess repertoires. The immunodominant clone was defined as the most abundant DNA sequence in deep sequencing data. CDR3 amino acid sequences were checked for sharing between subjects and were compared against published repertoires and the VDJdb database. TCRdb passed the public sequencing reads through fastp at Q25 and MiXCR, retaining productive beta sequences. Rows are combined by CDR3 protein, so each entry shows the most common genes and DNA. These V and J calls rely on TCRdb rather than the paper's analysis. The sample records about 150,000 distinct CDR3 sequences, roughly half of which are singletons. Less than 15% of the sample comes from the top ten.

This clonotype was seen only once. Its antigen remains undetermined. No base quality values were provided; no much bigger clone lies one nucleotide off. One read yields weak evidence. Expansion of CD8+CD57+ cells had been shown by flow cytometry in the patients chosen for sequencing. All patients had severe acquired aplastic anemia diagnosed by International Study of Aplastic Anemia and Agranulocytosis and Camitta criteria. Patients had received no therapy at the time of blood sampling. TCR repertoires of sorted CD4+ and CD8+ blood T cells from severe aplastic anemia patients and healthy subjects were deep-sequenced in the study. Patients were enrolled in the USA under clinicaltrials.gov protocols 00001620, 01623167, 00001397, 00071045, 00081523 and 00961064. Ficoll-Paque density gradient centrifugation was used to isolate peripheral blood mononuclear cells. Before DNA was extracted, CD4+ and CD8+ T cells were sorted using either FACS or magnetic beads.

The sample consisted of sorted CD4+, CD8+, or CD8+CD57+ T cells (not recorded which) from PBMCs. The rearranged chain carries TRBV2 and TRBJ2-7; TRBD1 is a possible D gene, resting on 5 matching bases. The clonotype originates from a human donor with aplastic anemia. The sequenced DNA is TGTGCCAGCAGACAGGACGGAGCCTCCTACGAGCAGTACTTC. It specifies CASRQDGASYEQYF.